The 16 T cell receptor beta chains listed next were all sequenced from one sample in a study of blood T cell repertoires in COVID-19. The protocol was immunoSEQ multiplex PCR, while the TCRdb copy is restricted to in-frame clones and leaves out a portion. In the table there are around 130,000 clones, 80% to 85% of which are singletons. The specimen sequenced was peripheral blood. These receptors came from a human donor in a cohort sampled during active COVID-19.

J is TRBJ1-1 and V is TRBV7-2; D uncertain. Trimming shortened V by 5 bases and J by 0 bases, and 16 bases separated the two germline ends. The CDR3 extends over 16 amino acids. CDR1 is SGHTA, CDR2 FQGNSA, per germline. CDR3 in amino acids: CASSRTRGGLNTEAFF. In nucleotides, the CDR3 is TGTGCCAGCAGCCGTACGCGTGGAGGGCTGAACACTGAAGCTTTCTTT.

This clone showed up just a few times. V and J are TRBV7-9 and TRBJ2-7, with D tentatively TRBD2 (6 bases). V was shortened by 4 bases and J by 6 bases, with 13 bases between the two germline ends. CDR1 and CDR2 (germline): SEHNR, FQNEAQ (reference sequence). This CDR3 spans 13 amino acids. CDR3 sequence: CASSSGGHGEQYF. The CDR3, as DNA: TGTGCCAGCAGCTCCGGGGGTCACGGCGAGCAGTACTTC.

As concerns this clone: A much larger clone is a single base away; this may be a read error. Other DNA sequences in the same sample also yield this CDR3. The rearrangement links TRBV5-1 to TRBJ2-7, with TRBD2 matching 8 bases. CDR3 size: 14 residues. Trimming at V came to 1 base and at J to 3 bases, leaving 3 bases not matched to a gene. CDR1 is SGHRS, CDR2 YFSETQ, per germline. The DNA for the CDR3 is TGCGCCAGCAGCTTGACCAGCGGGGGCTACGAGCAGTACTTC. Amino acids: CASSLTSGGYEQYF.

The rearrangement uses TRBV7-9 and TRBJ1-4; 11 positions agree with TRBD1. Per germline, CDR1 SEHNR and CDR2 FQNEAQ (reference sequence). J was trimmed by 7 bases and V by 5 bases; bases with no gene match: 3. This CDR3 comprises 14 residues. The CDR3 spells CASSPGTGGEKLFF. The DNA of the CDR3 is TGTGCCAGCAGCCCCGGGACAGGGGGTGAAAAACTGTTTTTT.

The rearrangement links TRBV5-5 to TRBJ2-2; D not certain. The germline gives CDR1 SGHKS, CDR2 YYEKEE (reference sequence). The CDR3 is 17 amino acids. With 4 bases removed from V and 4 bases from J, the gap between germline ends came to 20 bases. CDR3 DNA sequence: TGTGCCAGCAGCCCAGTTTTTGCACCTCAACGCACCGGGGAGCTGTTTTTT. It is translated as CASSPVFAPQRTGELFF.

The V gene is TRBV5-1, the J gene TRBJ2-7; 10 nucleotides agree with TRBD1. V lost 5 bases, J lost 9 bases, and 20 bases stayed unmatched. The CDR3 is 17 amino acids. Per the germline V gene, CDR1 is SGHRS and CDR2 is YFSETQ. The CDR3 sequence is CASRPQIMGTGDVAQYF. The CDR3 DNA reads TGCGCCAGCAGGCCCCAAATCATGGGGACAGGGGATGTCGCGCAGTACTTC.

V and J are TRBV5-1 and TRBJ2-1; 11 bases match TRBD2. This CDR3 comprises 16 residues. Unmatched junction bases numbered 9, after V lost 0 bases and J lost 10 bases. Germline assignment: CDR1 SGHRS and CDR2 YFSETQ. The CDR3 here is CASSLAGTSGFGEQFF. The CDR3 DNA sequence: TGCGCCAGCAGCTTGGCCGGGACTAGCGGCTTCGGAGAGCAGTTCTTC.

The V gene is TRBV7-2, the J gene TRBJ1-1, with D hard to call. Germline V gene lookup returns CDR1 SGHTA and CDR2 FQGNSA. There are 11 residues in the CDR3. Trimming removed 6 bases from V and 3 bases from J, with 5 bases in between. The CDR3 spells CASRSHTEAFF. In DNA form, the CDR3 reads TGTGCCAGCAGATCTCACACTGAAGCTTTCTTT.

The chain couples TRBV5-1 to TRBJ2-3; 7 bases agree with TRBD1. The CDR3 length is 15 residues. Looked up from germline, CDR1 is SGHRS and CDR2 is YFSETQ. J lost 2 bases, V lost 3 bases, and 6 bases had no gene match. CDR3 nucleotides: TGCGCCAGCAGCTCGAGGACAGGTCACACAGATACGCAGTATTTT. Protein: CASSSRTGHTDTQYF.

The chain recombines TRBV19 with TRBJ2-5, with TRBD2 identical over 10 bases. The CDR3 has 16 amino acids. Germline-derived CDR1 and CDR2 are LNHDA and SQIVND (reference sequence). Trimming cost V 5 bases and J 5 bases; bases outside gene matches: 11. This CDR3 reads CASSPVAGGQRETQYF. The CDR3 DNA reads TGTGCCAGTAGTCCAGTAGCGGGGGGCCAGCGGGAGACCCAGTACTTC.

J is TRBJ2-7 and V is TRBV13, with D unresolved. The CDR3 loop spans 12 amino acids. The germline V and J ends were trimmed by 4 bases and 4 bases, with 8 bases remaining between them. From germline, CDR1 is PRHDT and CDR2 FYEKMQ (reference sequence). CDR3 amino acids: CASSSTGYEQYF. In nucleotides, the CDR3 is TGTGCCAGCAGCTCGACTGGGTACGAGCAGTACTTC.

In this sample, this clone turned up once. The gene calls are TRBV27 and TRBJ2-3, with 7 bases identical to TRBD2. There are 15 residues in the CDR3. With 4 bases clipped from V and 2 bases from J, the junction kept 6 bases outside the gene matches. Germline CDR1 is MNHEY and CDR2 is SMNVEV (reference sequence). The CDR3 DNA reads as TGTGCCAGCAGTTGGGCGGGGGTCCTCACAGATACGCAGTATTTT. This gives the protein CASSWAGVLTDTQYF.

V and J are TRBV7-9 and TRBJ2-2, with TRBD1 as a possible D gene (5 bases). The germline V and J ends were trimmed by 5 bases and 4 bases, with 14 bases remaining between them. Germline V gene lookup returns CDR1 SEHNR and CDR2 FQNEAQ (reference sequence). The CDR3 has 15 residues. This chain's CDR3 is CASSLTAASTGELFF. CDR3 nucleotides: TGTGCCAGCAGCCTGACAGCCGCGAGCACCGGGGAGCTGTTTTTT.

This clone was counted only a few times. The CDR3 loop is CASSVGARPPDTGELFF. The CDR3 DNA reads TGTGCCAGCAGCGTAGGGGCGCGACCCCCAGACACCGGGGAGCTGTTTTTT. The gene calls are TRBV9 and TRBJ2-2, with D uncertain. Trimming left V 0 bases short and J 3 bases short, with 15 bases between. The CDR3 spans 17 residues. Germline V gene data show CDR1 as SGDLS and CDR2 as YYNGEE.

This clone occurred many times. CDR3 DNA: TGTGCCAGCATCGGGCAGGGAAATTCACCCCTCCACTTT. This gives the protein CASIGQGNSPLHF. The chain employs TRBV6-5 and TRBJ1-6; TRBD1 is a possible D gene (5 bases). Germline CDR1 is MNHEY and CDR2 is SVGAGI. The CDR3 loop spans 13 amino acids. With 7 bases removed from V and 7 bases from J, the gap between germline ends came to 11 bases.

The V gene is TRBV11-3, the J gene TRBJ1-1, with 8 positions matching TRBD1. This CDR3 spans 15 amino acids. Germline V gene data show CDR1 as SGHNT and CDR2 as YENEEA. Unmatched junction bases numbered 7, after V lost 5 bases and J lost 2 bases. The CDR3 region is CASSPGTGENTEAFF. The CDR3 DNA sequence: TGTGCCAGCAGCCCGGGGACAGGTGAAAACACTGAAGCTTTCTTT.